Detailed here is one T cell receptor (beta chain). The antigen remains undetermined. After expansion with viral peptide pools in the ViraFEST assay, antigen-specific CD4+ T cells were sequenced. Researchers isolated CD4+ T cells once about eleven days of culture had elapsed. Having tested negative for nucleocapsid antibodies, the vaccine recipients showed no prior SARS-CoV-2 infection. This sample was taken from a study of vaccination effects on CD4 cells after COVID-19. V was shortened by 8 bases and J by 1 base, with 17 bases between the two germline ends. This CDR3 spans 15 amino acids. In germline, CDR1 is SGHAT, CDR2 FQNNGV. Sequenced by immunoSEQ multiplex PCR; TCRdb stores in-frame clones only, minus some. The sample lists about 52,000 clones, 60% to 80% occurring once.

The sequence was obtained from a human donor who received a COVID-19 vaccine. Sequenced material: CD4+ T cells from PBMCs cultured with HCoV-OC43 spike peptides, taken before COVID-19 vaccination. Subset defined: HCoV-OC43 spike overlapping peptide pool stimulation. The chain uses TRBV11-2 and TRBJ1-1; D is perhaps TRBD1 (5 bases). The CDR3 DNA follows: TGTGCCAGCCTTTACAGCGGGGGATCGAACACTGAAGCTTTCTTT. Translating it yields CASLYSGGSNTEAFF.